This T cell receptor (beta chain) was profiled in a study of long-term antiretroviral therapy in people with HIV. On the study more broadly: The oldest samples precede the 2015 immediate-ART recommendation by about a decade.

The germline gives CDR1 LNHDA, CDR2 SQIVND (reference sequence). V lost 3 bases to trimming and J lost 0 bases, with 12 bases between them. The CDR3 runs 16 residues. This clone has a handful of counts. The assay, immunoSEQ v3.0, was run at survey level. TCRdb's table, derived via immunoSEQ multiplex PCR, lists solely in-frame clones and lacks some. The table shows 30,000 to 35,000 clones, with approximately 85% occurring only once. This rearrangement joins TRBV19 to TRBJ1-5; D is undetermined. This receptor was obtained from a man aged 18 to 29 with HIV. The sample in question was unsorted PBMCs, obtained 0.8 years before starting antiretroviral therapy. The CDR3 region is CASSIGHLYSNQPQHF. DNA of the CDR3: TGTGCCAGTAGTATTGGGCACCTTTATAGCAATCAGCCCCAGCATTTT.